This entry describes one TCR beta chain. The antigen is not known. Time point described: week 23, last vaccination. Topical imiquimod was applied with each vaccine dose, which held 300 ug of mutant IDH1 20-mer peptide. The source of the sample is a study of a mutant IDH1 vaccine in newly diagnosed glioma. Study at large: Patients had eight vaccinations, in weeks 1, 3, 5, 7, 11, 15, 19 and 23.

Germline V lookup: CDR1 SGHTA, CDR2 FQGNSA. The germline V and J ends were trimmed by 5 bases and 5 bases, with 13 bases remaining between them. CDR3 length: 13 amino acids. TCRdb's copy holds only in-frame clones and misses some; the assay was immunoSEQ multiplex PCR. There are about 55,000 clones in the sample; about four fifths occur only once, and 6% to 6.5% lies in the top ten. Material: PBMCs, obtained from a glioma patient whose treatment included an IDH1 peptide vaccine. V is TRBV7-2 and J is TRBJ2-7; a possible D gene is TRBD2 (5 bases). The clonotype originates from a middle-aged man with glioma. This CDR3 reads CASSPRTGDEQYF. In DNA form, the CDR3 reads TGTGCCAGCAGCCCCCGAACCGGGGACGAGCAGTACTTC.